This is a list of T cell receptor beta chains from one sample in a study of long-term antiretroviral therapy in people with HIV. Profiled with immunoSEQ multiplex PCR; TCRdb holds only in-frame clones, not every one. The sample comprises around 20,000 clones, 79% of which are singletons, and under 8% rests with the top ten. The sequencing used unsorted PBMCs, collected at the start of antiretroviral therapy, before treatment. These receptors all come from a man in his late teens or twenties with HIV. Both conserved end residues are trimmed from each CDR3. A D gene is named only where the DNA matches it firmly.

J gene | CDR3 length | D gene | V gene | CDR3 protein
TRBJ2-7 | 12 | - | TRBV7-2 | ASSLGSRAYEQY
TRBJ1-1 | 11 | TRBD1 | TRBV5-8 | ASSRGDRGGAF
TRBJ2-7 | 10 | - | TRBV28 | ASTAEGDEQY
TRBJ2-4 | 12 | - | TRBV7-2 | ASSSDRAKNIQY
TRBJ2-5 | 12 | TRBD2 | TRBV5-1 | ASSFPGGGETQY
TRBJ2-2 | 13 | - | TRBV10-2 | ASRRGTPHTGELF
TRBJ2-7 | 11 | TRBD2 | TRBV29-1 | SGGTSGNYEQY
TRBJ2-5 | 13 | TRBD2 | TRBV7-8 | ASSLGAGAGETQY
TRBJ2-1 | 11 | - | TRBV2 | ASSAGRNNEQF
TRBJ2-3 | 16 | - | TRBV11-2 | ASSSRPAPDIRTDTQY
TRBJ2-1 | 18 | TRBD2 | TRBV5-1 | ASSREGLTMDQSSYNEQF
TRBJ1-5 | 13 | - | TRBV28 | ASSPIINSNQPQH
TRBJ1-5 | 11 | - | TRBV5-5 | ASSLVVDQPQH
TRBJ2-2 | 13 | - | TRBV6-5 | ASSTQGQNTGELF
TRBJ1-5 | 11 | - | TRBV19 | ASSILGVSTQH
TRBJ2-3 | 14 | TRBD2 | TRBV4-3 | ASSQEPSGSTDTQY
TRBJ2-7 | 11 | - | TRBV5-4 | ASSRGGQYEQY
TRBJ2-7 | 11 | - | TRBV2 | ASTRGGFYEQY
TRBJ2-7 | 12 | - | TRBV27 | ASSKLVIGNEQY
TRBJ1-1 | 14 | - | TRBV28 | ASSFPPRLMNTEAF
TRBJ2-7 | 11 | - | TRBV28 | ATHQGLLYEQY
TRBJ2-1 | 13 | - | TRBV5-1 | ASSSAGSSYNEQF
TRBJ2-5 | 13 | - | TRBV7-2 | ASSLTVGRQETQY
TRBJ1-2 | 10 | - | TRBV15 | ATRDLNYGYT
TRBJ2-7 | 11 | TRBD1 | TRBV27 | ASIKGAGPEQY
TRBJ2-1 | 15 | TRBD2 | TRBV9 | ASSVEASGTLGNEQF
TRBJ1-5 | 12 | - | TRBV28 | ASSLVGANQPQH
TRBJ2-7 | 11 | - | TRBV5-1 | ASSYGGTYEQY
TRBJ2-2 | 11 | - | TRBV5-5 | ASSPHGDGELF
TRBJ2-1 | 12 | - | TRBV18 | ASHADYPYNEQF
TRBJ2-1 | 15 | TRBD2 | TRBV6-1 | ASSGGLAGLPYNEQF
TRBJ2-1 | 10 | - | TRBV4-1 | ASSPTWDEQF
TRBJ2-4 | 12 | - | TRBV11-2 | ASSPSRGLNIQY
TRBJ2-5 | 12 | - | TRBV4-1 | ASSQERGLETQY
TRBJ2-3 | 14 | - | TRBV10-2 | ASSESKGVRTDTQY
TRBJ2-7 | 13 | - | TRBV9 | ASSVTGSPDSEQY
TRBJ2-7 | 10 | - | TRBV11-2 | ASSLVGYEQY
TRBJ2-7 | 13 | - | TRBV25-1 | ASSELTHDSYEQY
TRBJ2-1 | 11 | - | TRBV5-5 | ASSLGGFNEQF
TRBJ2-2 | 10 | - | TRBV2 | ASSEDTGELF